The sequence of this TCR beta chain was determined in a study of blood T cell repertoires in COVID-19 (TCRdb year 2020). Concerning the study at large: The collaborator samples originated in the United States, Italy and Spain and spanned the acute and convalescent phases of COVID-19. Deeply sampled blood TCRbeta repertoires from subjects exposed to, actively infected with, or recovered from COVID-19 were included in the dataset. The repertoires were released in a freely available public database meant as a resource for research on the immune response to SARS-CoV-2. Samples were obtained from the ongoing ImmuneRACE study (first 160 participants) and from approximately 1,200 subjects provided by 6 global collaborators. The prospective study material was composed of cDNA or gDNA derived from T cells, B-cell-depleted T cells, or PBMCs. Sample metadata almost always included a de-identified subject ID, COVID-19 status, age in years and sex. Where HLA class I and class II types were available, the types were taken from metadata supplied by the sample provider, not from assay-based typing.

A word on this clone: No cognate antigen has been identified for it. No qualities accompany the bases; no much larger clone lies one base away. Other DNA sequences in the same sample also yield this CDR3.

The immunoSEQ Assay, a bias-controlled multiplex PCR, was used to amplify TCRbeta CDR3 regions from genomic DNA. The authors processed their data as follows. The number of nucleated cells in each sample was estimated by amplification of reference gene primers within the assay. Sequence reads were collapsed and filtered to measure the absolute abundance of every unique TCRbeta CDR3 rearrangement. Productive Simpson clonality was computed per sample as the square root of Simpson's diversity index over productive rearrangements. TCRdb's version of the immuneACCESS table is confined to in-frame rearrangements and falls short of the full clone set. An unresolved V gene accounts for under half of the shortfall where checked; the remainder is of unknown origin. The V and J calls and the clone size are those of that table, but D and trimming were determined from the DNA. Counted in this sample were some 400,000 clones; approximately 89% of them appeared once. About 1.8% of the sample is taken by the ten largest.

Participants in the prospective study were enrolled through a virtual design, were aged roughly 18 to 95 years, and lived in approximately 25 United States geographic areas. To assign participants to cohorts, the prospective study relied on clinical history that participants themselves reported in a screening survey and a study questionnaire. Recovered participants in ImmuneRACE Cohort 3 were defined by two consecutive negative NP/OP PCR tests, clearance by a healthcare professional, or resolution of symptoms. In the prospective study, mobile phlebotomists collected whole blood, serum and a nasopharyngeal or oropharyngeal swab from each participant. Additional blood draws and questionnaires over a 2-month period could optionally be provided by prospective study participants. Before DNA extraction, blood samples from the prospective study were shipped at room temperature or frozen. The germline V gene gives CDR1 as SGHRS and CDR2 as YFSETQ. The junction shows trimming of 0 bases on V and 3 bases on J, plus 11 bases between the germline ends. The CDR3 numbers 15 residues from cysteine through phenylalanine. Only CDR3 DNA remains: 45 bases, in frame from the first base.

General conclusions and limits of the study: The amount of clinical and demographic metadata varied by source and participant and was provided uncurated.

Sequencing was carried out using PBMCs or T cells enriched from blood (not recorded which). The chain employs TRBV5-1 and TRBJ2-3; the D gene is possibly TRBD2, with 6 bases matching. The clonotype originates from a woman aged 30 to 39 who had recovered from COVID-19. At the DNA level, the sequence is TGCGCCAGCAGCTTGGGACTAGTTGGGACAGATACGCAGTATTTT. Its translation reads: CASSLGLVGTDTQYF.